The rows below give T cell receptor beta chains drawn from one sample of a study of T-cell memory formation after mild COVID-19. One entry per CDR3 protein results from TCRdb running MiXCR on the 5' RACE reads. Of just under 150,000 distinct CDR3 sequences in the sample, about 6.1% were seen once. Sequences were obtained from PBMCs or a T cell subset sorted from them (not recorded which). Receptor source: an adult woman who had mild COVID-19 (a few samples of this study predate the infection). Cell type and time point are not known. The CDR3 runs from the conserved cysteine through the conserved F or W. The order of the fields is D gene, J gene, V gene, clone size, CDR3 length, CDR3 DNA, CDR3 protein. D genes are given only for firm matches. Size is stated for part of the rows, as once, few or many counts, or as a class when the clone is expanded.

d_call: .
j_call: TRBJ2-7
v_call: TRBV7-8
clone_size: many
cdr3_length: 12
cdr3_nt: TGTGCCAGCAGCTTAGGCCAGGGGATACAGTACTTC
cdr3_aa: CASSLGQGIQYF

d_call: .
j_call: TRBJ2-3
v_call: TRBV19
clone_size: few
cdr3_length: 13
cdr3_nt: TGTGCCAGTAGTACGCAGGGGTCGGGTACGCAGTATTTT
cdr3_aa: CASSTQGSGTQYF

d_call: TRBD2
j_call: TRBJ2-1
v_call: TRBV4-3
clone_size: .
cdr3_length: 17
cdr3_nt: TGCGCCAGCAGCCAAGAGTTCGGGGCTAGCGGGAGAAATGAGCAGTTCTTC
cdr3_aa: CASSQEFGASGRNEQFF

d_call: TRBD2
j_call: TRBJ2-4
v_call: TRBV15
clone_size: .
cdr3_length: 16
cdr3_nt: TGTGCCACCAGCAGAGATGAACAGCGGGGGGGAAACATTCAGTACTTC
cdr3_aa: CATSRDEQRGGNIQYF

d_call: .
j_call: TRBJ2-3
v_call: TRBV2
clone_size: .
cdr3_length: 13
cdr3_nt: TGTGCCAGCAGGATTGAGGGGGGCTATACGCAGTATTTT
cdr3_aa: CASRIEGGYTQYF

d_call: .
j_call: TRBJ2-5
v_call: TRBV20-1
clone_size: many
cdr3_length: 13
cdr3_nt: TGCAGTGCTATGGGGGCGAACCAAGAGACCCAGTACTTC
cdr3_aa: CSAMGANQETQYF

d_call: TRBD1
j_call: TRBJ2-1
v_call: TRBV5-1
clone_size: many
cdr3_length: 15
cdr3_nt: TGCGCCAGCAGCTCCGGACAGGGGGCCTACAATGAGCAGTTCTTC
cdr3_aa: CASSSGQGAYNEQFF

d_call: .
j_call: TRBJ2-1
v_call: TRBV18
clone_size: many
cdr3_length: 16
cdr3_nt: TGTGCCAGCTCACCAGTCGACAGGACCTCCTACAATGAGCAGTTCTTC
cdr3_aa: CASSPVDRTSYNEQFF

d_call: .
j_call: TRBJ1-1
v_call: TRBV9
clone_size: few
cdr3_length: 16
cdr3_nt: TGTGCCAGCAGCCCTTCGGGGGGGGGCGTTTGGACTGAAGCTTTCTTT
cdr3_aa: CASSPSGGGVWTEAFF

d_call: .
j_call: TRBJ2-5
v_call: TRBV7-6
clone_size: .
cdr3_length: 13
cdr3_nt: TGTGCCAGCATTTCCGGGACCCAAGAGACCCAGTACTTC
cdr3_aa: CASISGTQETQYF

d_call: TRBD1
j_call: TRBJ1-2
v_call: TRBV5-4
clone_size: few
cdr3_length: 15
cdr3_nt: TGTGCCAGCAGGATGGACAGGGGGCTTGACTATGGCTACACCTTC
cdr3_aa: CASRMDRGLDYGYTF

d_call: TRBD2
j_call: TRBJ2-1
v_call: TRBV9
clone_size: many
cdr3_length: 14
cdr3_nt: TGTGCCAGCAGCCCCATCGAGCGGGGTCTTGAGCAGTTCTTC
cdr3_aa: CASSPIERGLEQFF

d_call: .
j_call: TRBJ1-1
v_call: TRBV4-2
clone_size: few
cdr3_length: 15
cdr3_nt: TGTGCCAGCAGCCACGACCGCGGGGAGAACACTGAAGCTTTCTTT
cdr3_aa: CASSHDRGENTEAFF

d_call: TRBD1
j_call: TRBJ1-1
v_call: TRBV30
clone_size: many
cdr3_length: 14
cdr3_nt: TGTGCCTGGAGCCCGGACAGGATGAACACTGAAGCTTTCTTT
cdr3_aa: CAWSPDRMNTEAFF

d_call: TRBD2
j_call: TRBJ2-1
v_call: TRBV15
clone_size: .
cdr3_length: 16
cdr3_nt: TGTGCCACCAGCAGAGGGACTAGCGGCTCCTACAATGAGCAGTTCTTC
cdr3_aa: CATSRGTSGSYNEQFF

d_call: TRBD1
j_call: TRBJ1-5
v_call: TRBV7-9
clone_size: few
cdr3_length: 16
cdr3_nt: TGTGCCAGCAGCTCCTGGACAGGGATAGGGAATCAGCCCCAGCATTTT
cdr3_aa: CASSSWTGIGNQPQHF

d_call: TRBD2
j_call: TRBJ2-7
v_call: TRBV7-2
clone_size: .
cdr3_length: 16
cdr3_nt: TGTGCCAGCAGCCCCATGACTAGCGGGACGCCTTCGACGGGGTACTTC
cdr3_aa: CASSPMTSGTPSTGYF

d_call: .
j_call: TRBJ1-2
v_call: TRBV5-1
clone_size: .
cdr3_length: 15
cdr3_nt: TGCGCCAGCAGCTCTTACAGGCTTCTTAACTATGGCTACACCTTC
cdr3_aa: CASSSYRLLNYGYTF

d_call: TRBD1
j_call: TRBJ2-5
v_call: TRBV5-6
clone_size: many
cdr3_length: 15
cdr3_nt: TGTGCCAGCAGCTTTAACAGGGGAGCAAAAGAGACCCAGTACTTC
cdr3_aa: CASSFNRGAKETQYF

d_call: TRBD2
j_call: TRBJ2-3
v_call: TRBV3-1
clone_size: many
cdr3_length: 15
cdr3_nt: TGTGCCAGCAGCCCGGGGACTACTAGCACAGATACGCAGTATTTT
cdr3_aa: CASSPGTTSTDTQYF

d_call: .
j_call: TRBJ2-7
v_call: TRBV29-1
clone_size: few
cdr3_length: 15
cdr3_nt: TGCAGCGTTGAAGATTCAGGGAAGGGAGCCTACGAGCAGTACTTC
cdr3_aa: CSVEDSGKGAYEQYF

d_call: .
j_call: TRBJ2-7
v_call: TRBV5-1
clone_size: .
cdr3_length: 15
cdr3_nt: TGCGCCAGCAGCTTGCGGGGCTTCAGCTCCTACGAGCAGTACTTC
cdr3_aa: CASSLRGFSSYEQYF

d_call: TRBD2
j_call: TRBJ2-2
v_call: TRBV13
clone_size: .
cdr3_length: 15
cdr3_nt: TGTGCCAGCAGCTCCGGACTAGCGAAACGCGGGGAGCTGTTTTTT
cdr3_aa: CASSSGLAKRGELFF

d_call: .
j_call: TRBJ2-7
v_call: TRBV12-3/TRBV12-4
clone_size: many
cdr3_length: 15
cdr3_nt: TGTGCCAGCAGTTTCGCGGCGGAGGTCGGTGCCGAGCAGTACTTC
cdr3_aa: CASSFAAEVGAEQYF

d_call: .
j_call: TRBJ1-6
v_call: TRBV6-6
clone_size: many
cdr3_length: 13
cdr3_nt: TGTGCCAGCAGGACGGAGGCAGGGTCACCCCTCCACTTT
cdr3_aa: CASRTEAGSPLHF

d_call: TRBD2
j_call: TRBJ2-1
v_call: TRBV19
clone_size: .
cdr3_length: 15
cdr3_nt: TGTGCCAGTATCATTAGCGGGGGGTCCTACAATGAGCAGTTCTTC
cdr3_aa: CASIISGGSYNEQFF

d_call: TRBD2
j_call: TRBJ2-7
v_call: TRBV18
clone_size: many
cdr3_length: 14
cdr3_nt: TGTGCCAGCTCACTCCGACTAGCGGGAGACGAGCAGTACTTC
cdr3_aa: CASSLRLAGDEQYF

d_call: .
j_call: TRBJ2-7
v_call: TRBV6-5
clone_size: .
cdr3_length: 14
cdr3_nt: TGTGCCAGCAGTGGTCGGGACGGACTCTACGAGCAGTACTTC
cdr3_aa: CASSGRDGLYEQYF

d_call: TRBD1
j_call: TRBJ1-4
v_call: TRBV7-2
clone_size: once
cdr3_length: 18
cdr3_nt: TGTGCCAGCAGCCAGATGGACAGGGGGCGGGTTACTAATGAAAAACTGTTTTTT
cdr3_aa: CASSQMDRGRVTNEKLFF

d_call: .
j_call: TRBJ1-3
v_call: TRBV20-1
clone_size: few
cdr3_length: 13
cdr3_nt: TGCAGTGCTCAACAGCCGTCTGGAAACACCATATATTTT
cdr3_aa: CSAQQPSGNTIYF

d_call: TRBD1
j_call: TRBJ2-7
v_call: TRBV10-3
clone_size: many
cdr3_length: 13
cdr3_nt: TGTGCCACCAGGGGGACAGGGGAGGGTGAGCAGTACTTC
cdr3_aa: CATRGTGEGEQYF

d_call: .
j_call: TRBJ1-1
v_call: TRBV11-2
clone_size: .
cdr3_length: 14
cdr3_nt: TGTGCCAGCAGCTTTGGAGGGACGAACACTGAAGCTTTCTTT
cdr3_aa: CASSFGGTNTEAFF

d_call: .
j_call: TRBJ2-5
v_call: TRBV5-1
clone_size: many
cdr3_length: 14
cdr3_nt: TGCGCCAGCAGCTTGGCCACAGGGAGAGAGACCCAGTACTTC
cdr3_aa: CASSLATGRETQYF

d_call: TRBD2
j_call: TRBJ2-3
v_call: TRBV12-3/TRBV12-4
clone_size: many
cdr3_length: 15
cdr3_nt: TGTGCCAGCAGTTCCCAGCGGGGGAAATCAGATACGCAGTATTTT
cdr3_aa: CASSSQRGKSDTQYF

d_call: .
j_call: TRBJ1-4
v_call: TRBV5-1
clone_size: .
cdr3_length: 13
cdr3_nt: TGCGCCAGCTCCGGGACCCTAAATGAAAAACTGTTTTTT
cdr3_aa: CASSGTLNEKLFF

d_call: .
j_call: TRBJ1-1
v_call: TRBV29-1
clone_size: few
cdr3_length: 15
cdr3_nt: TGCAGCGTTGTAGCACCGGGATCCAGGGGCACTGAAGCTTTCTTT
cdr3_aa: CSVVAPGSRGTEAFF

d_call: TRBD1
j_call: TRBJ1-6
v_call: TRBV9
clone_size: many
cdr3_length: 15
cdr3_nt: TGTGCCAGCAGCCCCCGGACAGGGTTGAATTCACCCCTCCACTTT
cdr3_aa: CASSPRTGLNSPLHF